These T cell receptor beta chains were read from a single sample in a study of OX40 agonist ivuxolimab in advanced cancers. Clones were sequenced by immunoSEQ multiplex PCR, and TCRdb holds only the in-frame ones, with some missing. Of over 65,000 clones in the sample, more than 80% were seen once. The sample in question was CD4+ or CD8+ T cells sorted from blood, obtained in a trial of the OX40 agonist ivuxolimab. The source of these receptors is an adult with an advanced solid tumor such as melanoma, head and neck, liver or kidney cancer. CDR3s include the opening cysteine and the closing phenylalanine or tryptophan. D genes are given only for firm matches. Clone size is shown for a subset of rows, as once, few, many or a class of expanded clone.

clone_size | j_call | v_call | cdr3_length | d_call | cdr3_nt | cdr3_aa
- | TRBJ2-7 | TRBV11-2 | 17 | - | TGTGCCAGCAGCTACATACTCCCGGGCCCTACCGGCTACGAGCAGTACTTC | CASSYILPGPTGYEQYF
- | TRBJ1-5 | TRBV6-1 | 12 | - | TGTGCCAGCAGTAAAGGCAATCAGCCCCAGCATTTT | CASSKGNQPQHF
- | TRBJ2-3 | TRBV10-3 | 14 | - | TGTGCCATCTACCGGGACGGGAGCACAGATACGCAGTATTTT | CAIYRDGSTDTQYF
once | TRBJ2-7 | TRBV9 | 14 | - | TGTGCCAGCAGCGTAGAGTACAGTACCCACGAGCAGTACTTC | CASSVEYSTHEQYF
- | TRBJ2-7 | TRBV7-2 | 14 | - | TGTGCCAGCAGCTTAGTGGGGGCGACCTACGAGCAGTACTTC | CASSLVGATYEQYF
- | TRBJ1-1 | TRBV10-3 | 14 | - | TGTGCCATCAGTGGTGGAACTTCGAACACTGAAGCTTTCTTT | CAISGGTSNTEAFF
- | TRBJ2-7 | TRBV28 | 16 | - | TGTGCCAGCAGTACTCCCTTCACGAAACAGGCCTACGAGCAGTACTTC | CASSTPFTKQAYEQYF
- | TRBJ2-1 | TRBV11-2 | 16 | TRBD1 | TGTGCCAGCAGCTCCTCCGGGACAGGGCTAGGCGATGAGCAGTTCTTC | CASSSSGTGLGDEQFF
once | TRBJ2-1 | TRBV19 | 14 | - | TGTGCCAGTAGTATCCTAGTAGCCCACAATGAGCAGTTCTTC | CASSILVAHNEQFF
- | TRBJ2-1 | TRBV7-2 | 14 | - | TGTGCCAGCAGCCGGGACACCCTTTCATATGAGCAGTTCTTC | CASSRDTLSYEQFF
- | TRBJ2-7 | TRBV6-5 | 14 | - | TGTGCCAGCAGTTACTCAGGGCAGTTTTACGAGCAGTACTTC | CASSYSGQFYEQYF
- | TRBJ2-2 | TRBV9 | 13 | - | TGTGCCAGCAGCCGAAGCGACCCCGGGGAGCTGTTTTTT | CASSRSDPGELFF
once | TRBJ2-2 | TRBV4-3 | 19 | TRBD2 | TGCGCCAGCAGCCAAGATCTTTTTCAGGCGGGGGGGACAACCGGGGAGCTGTTTTTT | CASSQDLFQAGGTTGELFF
- | TRBJ2-7 | TRBV6-5 | 11 | - | TGTGCCAGCAGTGGCTCTTTCGAGCAGTACTTC | CASSGSFEQYF
- | TRBJ2-2 | TRBV10-3 | 14 | TRBD1 | TGTGCCATCAGGGGACAGGGGTTCACCGGGGAGCTGTTTTTT | CAIRGQGFTGELFF
- | TRBJ1-1 | TRBV7-6 | 14 | - | TGTGCCAGCAGCAGGGGCCGGTTTGGCACTGAAGCTTTCTTT | CASSRGRFGTEAFF
- | TRBJ2-3 | TRBV7-9 | 16 | TRBD2 | TGTGCCAGCAGCTTAGGGACTAGCTCTAGCACAGATACGCAGTATTTT | CASSLGTSSSTDTQYF
- | TRBJ1-5 | TRBV6-1 | 12 | TRBD1 | TGTGCCAGTAGACAGGGGGATCAGCCCCAGCATTTT | CASRQGDQPQHF
few | TRBJ1-2 | TRBV18 | 16 | TRBD1 | TGTGCCAGCAAGGGGACAGGGGGCCTAGGAGGATATGGCTACACCTTC | CASKGTGGLGGYGYTF
- | TRBJ2-7 | TRBV5-1 | 12 | - | TGCGCCAGCAGCAAGGACACCTACGAGCAGTACTTC | CASSKDTYEQYF
- | TRBJ1-3 | TRBV9 | 14 | - | TGTGCCAGCAGCGTAGACAGCTCTGGAAACACCATATATTTT | CASSVDSSGNTIYF
- | TRBJ2-7 | TRBV18 | 15 | - | TGTGCCAGCTCACCGCAGGGAATTGAACTCCACGAGCAGTACTTC | CASSPQGIELHEQYF
- | TRBJ2-3 | TRBV7-8 | 17 | - | TGTGCCAGCAGCACTAGATGGGGGGACAGAGACACAGATACGCAGTATTTT | CASSTRWGDRDTDTQYF
- | TRBJ2-7 | TRBV7-6 | 17 | TRBD1 | TGTGCCAGCAGCTTACTGAGCTCGGGACAGAACTCCTACGAGCAGTACTTC | CASSLLSSGQNSYEQYF
few | TRBJ2-5 | TRBV5-1 | 15 | - | TGCGCCAGCAGCTTCCAAACAGGGTTGCAAGAGACCCAGTACTTC | CASSFQTGLQETQYF
- | TRBJ2-3 | TRBV5-4 | 17 | TRBD2 | TGTGCCAGCAGCCCTGGACTAGCGGGTGGTTGGTCGGATACGCAGTATTTT | CASSPGLAGGWSDTQYF
- | TRBJ2-5 | TRBV6-5 | 13 | TRBD1 | TGTGCCAGCAGGATACAGGGGAGTGAGACCCAGTACTTC | CASRIQGSETQYF
- | TRBJ1-2 | TRBV5-3 | 16 | - | TGTGCCAGAAGCTCCCGACAGGCGAGTGGGAAGGGTGGCTACACCTTC | CARSSRQASGKGGYTF
- | TRBJ2-6 | TRBV7-2 | 15 | - | TGTGCCAGCAGCTTTTCCGGGTCTGGGGCCAACGTCCTGACTTTC | CASSFSGSGANVLTF
- | TRBJ2-7 | TRBV10-3 | 15 | - | TGTGCCATCAGTGAGGAGGTGGGCAGGGGCTACGAGCAGTACTTC | CAISEEVGRGYEQYF
- | TRBJ1-2 | TRBV2 | 15 | - | TGTGCCAGCAGTGACTTTAGGGATTTTGACTATGGCTACACCTTC | CASSDFRDFDYGYTF